A single sample gave rise to the 4 T cell receptor beta chains below, sequenced in a study of cytomegalovirus exposure and HLA in healthy donors. The PCR had 60 Vbeta and 13 Jbeta primers. Repertoires were generated with immunoSEQ multiplex PCR, while TCRdb's copy carries only in-frame clones and drops some. Of 90,000 to 150,000 clones listed, around 68% are singletons. Specimen: PBMCs. The receptors shown here come from a woman between 50 and 59 years old in good health and CMV-seropositive.

The gene calls are TRBV11-2 and TRBJ2-7; D is perhaps TRBD1 (6 bases). Germline assignment: CDR1 SGHAT and CDR2 FQNNGV. The CDR3 is 18 residues long. V was shortened by 3 bases and J by 2 bases, with 23 bases between the two germline ends. CDR3 bases: TGTGCCAGCAGCTTGTCATTCGCACAAGCCGGGACACCCTACGAGCAGTACTTC. It specifies CASSLSFAQAGTPYEQYF.

The count of this clone is one. This chain joins TRBV4-1 and TRBJ2-1, with 10 bases matching TRBD1. Germline loops: CDR1 MGHRA, CDR2 YSYEKL. This CDR3 spans 14 amino acids. Unmatched junction bases numbered 3, after V lost 6 bases and J lost 4 bases. CDR3 sequence reads: CASRDRGPYNEQFF. For the CDR3, the DNA is TGCGCCAGCAGAGACAGGGGGCCGTACAATGAGCAGTTCTTC.

This clone showed up just a few times. As DNA, the CDR3 is TGTGCCAGCTCCCCCACTCAAAGAAACACTGAAGCTTTCTTT. This translates into CASSPTQRNTEAFF. The chain is built from TRBV18 and TRBJ1-1; no clear D gene. From germline, CDR1 is KGHSH and CDR2 LQKENI. The CDR3 extends over 14 amino acids. The ends were cut back, 6 bases at V and 2 bases at J, with 13 bases in the middle.

This sequence joins TRBV5-1 and TRBJ1-4, with D unclear. Germline V gene data show CDR1 as SGHRS and CDR2 as YFSETQ. V was pared by 4 bases and J by 0 bases, with 13 bases between. The CDR3 is 16 amino acids. This CDR3 reads CASSESREATNEKLFF. CDR3 in DNA: TGCGCCAGCAGCGAGTCGAGGGAAGCAACTAATGAAAAACTGTTTTTT.